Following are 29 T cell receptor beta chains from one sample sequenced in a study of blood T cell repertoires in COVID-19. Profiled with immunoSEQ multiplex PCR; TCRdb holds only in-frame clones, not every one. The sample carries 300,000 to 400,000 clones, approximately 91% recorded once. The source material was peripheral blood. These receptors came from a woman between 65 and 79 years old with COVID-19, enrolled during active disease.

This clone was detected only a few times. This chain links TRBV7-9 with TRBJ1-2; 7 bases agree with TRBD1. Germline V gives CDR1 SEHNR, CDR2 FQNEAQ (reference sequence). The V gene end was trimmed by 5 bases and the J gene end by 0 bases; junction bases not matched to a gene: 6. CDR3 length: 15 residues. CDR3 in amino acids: CASSTQTGTNYGYTF. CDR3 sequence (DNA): TGTGCCAGCAGCACTCAGACAGGGACTAACTATGGCTACACCTTC.

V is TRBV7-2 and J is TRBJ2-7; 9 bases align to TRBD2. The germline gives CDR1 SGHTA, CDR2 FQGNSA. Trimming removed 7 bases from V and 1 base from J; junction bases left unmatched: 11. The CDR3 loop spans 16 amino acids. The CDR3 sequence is CASNKGAGGFSYEQYF. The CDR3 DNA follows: TGTGCCAGCAACAAGGGAGCGGGGGGATTTTCCTACGAGCAGTACTTC.

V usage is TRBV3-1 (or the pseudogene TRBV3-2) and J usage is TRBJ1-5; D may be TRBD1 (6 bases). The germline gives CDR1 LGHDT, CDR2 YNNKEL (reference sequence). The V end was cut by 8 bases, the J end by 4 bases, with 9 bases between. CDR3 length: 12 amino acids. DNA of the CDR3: TGTGCCAGCGGAACAGGGAATCAGCCCCAGCATTTT. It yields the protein CASGTGNQPQHF.

The CDR3 DNA reads as TGTGCCAGCAGTTTGGGACAGCGCTATGGCTACACCTTC. It is translated as CASSLGQRYGYTF. V is TRBV27 and J is TRBJ1-2; 7 nucleotides line up with TRBD1. The CDR3 runs 13 residues. Germline-derived CDR1 and CDR2 are MNHEY and SMNVEV (reference sequence). Trimming took 3 bases from V and 4 from J; bases not matched to a gene: 2.

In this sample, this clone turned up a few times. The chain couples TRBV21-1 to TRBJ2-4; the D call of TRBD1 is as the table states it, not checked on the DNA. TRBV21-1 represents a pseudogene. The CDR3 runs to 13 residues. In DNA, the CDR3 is TGTGCCAGCAGCACCTGGACAGGGCTCCTTCAGTACTTC. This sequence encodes CASSTWTGLLQYF.

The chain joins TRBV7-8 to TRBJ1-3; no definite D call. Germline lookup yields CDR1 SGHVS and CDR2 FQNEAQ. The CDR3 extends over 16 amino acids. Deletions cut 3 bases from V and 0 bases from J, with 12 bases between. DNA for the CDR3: TGTGCCAGCAGCTTGGGCAGGCTAAGCTCTGGAAACACCATATATTTT. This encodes CASSLGRLSSGNTIYF.

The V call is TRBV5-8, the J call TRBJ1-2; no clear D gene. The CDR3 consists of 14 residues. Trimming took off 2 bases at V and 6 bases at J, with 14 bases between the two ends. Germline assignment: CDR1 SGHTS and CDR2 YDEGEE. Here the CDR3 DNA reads TGTGCCAGCAGCTTAATGGTCACCCAGGATGGCTACACCTTC. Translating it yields CASSLMVTQDGYTF.

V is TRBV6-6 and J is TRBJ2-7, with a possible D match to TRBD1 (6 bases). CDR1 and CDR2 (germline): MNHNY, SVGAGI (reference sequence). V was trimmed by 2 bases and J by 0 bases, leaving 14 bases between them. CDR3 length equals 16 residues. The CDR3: CASSYGWDKSSYEQYF. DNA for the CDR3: TGTGCCAGCAGTTACGGTTGGGACAAGAGCTCCTACGAGCAGTACTTC.

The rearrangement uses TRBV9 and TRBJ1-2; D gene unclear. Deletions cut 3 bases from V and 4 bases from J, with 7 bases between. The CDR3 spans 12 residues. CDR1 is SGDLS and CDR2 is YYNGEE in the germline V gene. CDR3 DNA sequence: TGTGCCAGCAGCGAAGGGAGCTATGGCTACACCTTC. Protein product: CASSEGSYGYTF.

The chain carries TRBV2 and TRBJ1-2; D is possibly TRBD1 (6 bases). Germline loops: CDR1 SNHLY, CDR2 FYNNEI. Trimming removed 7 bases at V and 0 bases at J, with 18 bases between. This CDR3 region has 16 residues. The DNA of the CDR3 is TGTGCCAGCAATACCGGGACATTTTCGTCTAACTATGGCTACACCTTC. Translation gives CASNTGTFSSNYGYTF.

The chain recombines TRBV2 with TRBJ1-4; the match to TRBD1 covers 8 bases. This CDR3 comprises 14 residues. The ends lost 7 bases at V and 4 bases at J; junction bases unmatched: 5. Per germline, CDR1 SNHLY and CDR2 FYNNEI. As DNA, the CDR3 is TGTGCCAGCAAAGGGACAGGCTTTAATGAAAAACTGTTTTTT. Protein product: CASKGTGFNEKLFF. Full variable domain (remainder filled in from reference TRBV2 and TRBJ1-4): EPEVTQTPSHQVTQMGQEVILRCVPISNHLYFYWYRQILGQKVEFLVSFYNNEISEKSEIFDDQFSVERPDGSNFTLKIRSTKLEDSAMYFCASKGTGFNEKLFFGSGTQLSVL.

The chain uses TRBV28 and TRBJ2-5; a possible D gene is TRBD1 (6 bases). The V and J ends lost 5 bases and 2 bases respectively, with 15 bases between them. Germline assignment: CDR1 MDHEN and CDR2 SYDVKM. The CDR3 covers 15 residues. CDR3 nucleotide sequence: TGTGCCAGCAGTCGCCCAGGGGTGGGACAAGAGACCCAGTACTTC. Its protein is CASSRPGVGQETQYF.

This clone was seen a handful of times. The CDR3: CATSSGGGTEAFF. The CDR3 DNA reads TGTGCCACCAGTTCTGGGGGGGGCACTGAAGCTTTCTTT. The gene calls are TRBV24-1 and TRBJ1-1; D perhaps matches TRBD1 (5 bases). V was cut by 6 bases and J by 4 bases, with 11 bases left in between. Germline V gene data show CDR1 as KGHDR and CDR2 as SFDVKD. This CDR3 is built from 13 residues.

For the CDR3, the DNA is TGTGCCAGCAGTTCTCCCACAGGGGCGAATAATTCACCCCTCCACTTT. Translating it yields CASSSPTGANNSPLHF. This chain joins TRBV27 and TRBJ1-6; the match to TRBD1 covers 7 bases. Germline lookup yields CDR1 MNHEY and CDR2 SMNVEV (reference sequence). The J segment lost 5 bases and the V segment lost 4 bases, leaving 8 bases of the junction unmatched. The CDR3 has 16 amino acids.

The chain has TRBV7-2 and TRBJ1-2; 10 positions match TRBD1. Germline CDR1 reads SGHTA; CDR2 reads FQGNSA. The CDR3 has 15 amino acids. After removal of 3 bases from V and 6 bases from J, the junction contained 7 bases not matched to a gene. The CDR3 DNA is TGTGCCAGCAGCTTCTATGGGACAGGGGCCCATGGCTACACCTTC. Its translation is CASSFYGTGAHGYTF.

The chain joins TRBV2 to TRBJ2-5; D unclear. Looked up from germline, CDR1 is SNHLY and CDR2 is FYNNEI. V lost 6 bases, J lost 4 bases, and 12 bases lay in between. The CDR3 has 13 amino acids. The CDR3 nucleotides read TGTGCCAGCAGCAACGACATTGCAGAGACCCAGTACTTC. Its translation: CASSNDIAETQYF.

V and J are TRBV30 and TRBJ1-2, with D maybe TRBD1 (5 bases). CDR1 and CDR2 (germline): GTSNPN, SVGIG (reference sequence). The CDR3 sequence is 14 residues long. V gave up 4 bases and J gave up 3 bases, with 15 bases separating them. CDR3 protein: CAWTRLWGDYGYTF. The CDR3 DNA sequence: TGTGCCTGGACGAGGCTTTGGGGCGACTATGGCTACACCTTC. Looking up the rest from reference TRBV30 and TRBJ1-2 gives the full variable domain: SQTIHQWPATLVQPVGSPLSLECTVEGTSNPNLYWYRQAAGRGLQLLFYSVGIGQISSEVPQNLSASRPQDRQFILSSKKLLLSDSGFYLCAWTRLWGDYGYTFGSGTRLTVV.

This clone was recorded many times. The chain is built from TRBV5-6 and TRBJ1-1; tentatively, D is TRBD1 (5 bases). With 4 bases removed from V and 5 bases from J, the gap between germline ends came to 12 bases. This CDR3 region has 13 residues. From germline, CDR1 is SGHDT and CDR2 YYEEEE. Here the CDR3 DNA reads TGTGCCAGCAGCCTCTTGGGGCAGACTGAAGCTTTCTTT. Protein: CASSLLGQTEAFF.

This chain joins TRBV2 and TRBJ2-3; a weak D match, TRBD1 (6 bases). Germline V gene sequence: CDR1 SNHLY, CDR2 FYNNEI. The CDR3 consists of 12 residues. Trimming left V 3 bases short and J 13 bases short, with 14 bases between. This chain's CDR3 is CASSDPKGGKYF. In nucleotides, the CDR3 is TGTGCCAGCAGTGACCCCAAAGGGGGAAAGTATTTT.

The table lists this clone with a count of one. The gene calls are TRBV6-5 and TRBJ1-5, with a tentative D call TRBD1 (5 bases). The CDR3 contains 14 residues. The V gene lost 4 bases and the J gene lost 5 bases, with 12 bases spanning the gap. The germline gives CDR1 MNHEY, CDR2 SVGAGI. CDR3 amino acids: CASSLGGGDQPQHF. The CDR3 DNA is TGTGCCAGCAGTTTGGGCGGGGGGGATCAGCCCCAGCATTTT.

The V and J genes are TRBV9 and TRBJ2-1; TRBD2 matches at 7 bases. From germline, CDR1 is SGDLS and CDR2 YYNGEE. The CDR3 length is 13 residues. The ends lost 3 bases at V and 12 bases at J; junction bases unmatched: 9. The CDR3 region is CASSGESGTTQFF. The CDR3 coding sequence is TGTGCCAGCAGCGGGGAAAGCGGGACTACGCAGTTCTTC.

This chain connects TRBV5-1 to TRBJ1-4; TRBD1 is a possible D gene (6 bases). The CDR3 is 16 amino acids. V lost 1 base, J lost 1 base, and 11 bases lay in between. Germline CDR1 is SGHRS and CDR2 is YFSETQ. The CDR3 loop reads CASSLRGRGTNEKLFF. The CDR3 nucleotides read TGCGCCAGCAGCTTGAGGGGGAGGGGAACTAATGAAAAACTGTTTTTT.

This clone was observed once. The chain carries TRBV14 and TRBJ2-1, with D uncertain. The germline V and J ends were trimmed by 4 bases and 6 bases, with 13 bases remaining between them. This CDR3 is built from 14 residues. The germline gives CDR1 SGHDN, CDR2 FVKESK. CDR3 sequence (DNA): TGTGCCAGCAGCCCGAGCAGTAGCTCCAATGAGCAGTTCTTC. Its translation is CASSPSSSSNEQFF.

DNA for the CDR3: TGTGCCAGCAGTTGGGACAGGACGAACACTGAAGCTTTCTTT. It specifies CASSWDRTNTEAFF. The chain links TRBV5-4 to TRBJ1-1, with TRBD1 matching 8 bases. This CDR3 spans 14 amino acids. Germline CDR1 reads SGHNT; CDR2 reads YYREEE (reference sequence). V shed 5 bases, J shed 1 base, and the junction held 4 bases outside the gene matches. Using reference TRBV5-4 and TRBJ1-1 for the parts outside the CDR3, the full variable domain is ETGVTQSPTHLIKTRGQQVTLRCSSQSGHNTVSWYQQALGQGPQFIFQYYREEENGRGNFPPRFSGLQFPNYSSELNVNALELDDSALYLCASSWDRTNTEAFFGQGTRLTVV.

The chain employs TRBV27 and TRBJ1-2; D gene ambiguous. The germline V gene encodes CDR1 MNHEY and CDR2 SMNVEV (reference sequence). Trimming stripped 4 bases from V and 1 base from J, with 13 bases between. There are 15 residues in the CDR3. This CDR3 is CASSSRGLVNYGYTF. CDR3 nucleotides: TGTGCCAGCAGTTCTCGAGGGCTGGTTAACTATGGCTACACCTTC.

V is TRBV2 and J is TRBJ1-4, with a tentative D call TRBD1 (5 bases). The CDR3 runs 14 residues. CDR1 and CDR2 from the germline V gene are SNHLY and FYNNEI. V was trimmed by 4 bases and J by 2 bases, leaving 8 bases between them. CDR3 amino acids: CASSVTDTNEKLFF. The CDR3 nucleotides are TGTGCCAGCAGTGTGACAGATACTAATGAAAAACTGTTTTTT.

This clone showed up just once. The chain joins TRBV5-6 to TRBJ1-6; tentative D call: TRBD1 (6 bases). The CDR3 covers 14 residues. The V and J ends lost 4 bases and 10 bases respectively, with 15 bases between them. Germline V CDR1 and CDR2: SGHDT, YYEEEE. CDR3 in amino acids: CASSVYRDNSPLHF. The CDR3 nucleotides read TGTGCCAGCAGCGTGTACAGGGACAACTCACCCCTCCACTTT. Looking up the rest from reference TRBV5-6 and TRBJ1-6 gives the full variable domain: DAGVTQSPTHLIKTRGQQVTLRCSPKSGHDTVSWYQQALGQGPQFIFQYYEEEERQRGNFPDRFSGHQFPNYSSELNVNALLLGDSALYLCASSVYRDNSPLHFGNGTRLTVT.

This chain's CDR3 is CSVNRGHDEQYF. The CDR3 bases are TGCAGCGTCAACAGGGGGCACGACGAGCAGTACTTC. V and J are TRBV29-1 and TRBJ2-7; 9 bases are shared with TRBD1. CDR3 length: 12 amino acids. V shed 6 bases, J shed 5 bases, and the junction held 5 bases outside the gene matches. Germline V lookup: CDR1 SQVTM, CDR2 ANQGSEA.

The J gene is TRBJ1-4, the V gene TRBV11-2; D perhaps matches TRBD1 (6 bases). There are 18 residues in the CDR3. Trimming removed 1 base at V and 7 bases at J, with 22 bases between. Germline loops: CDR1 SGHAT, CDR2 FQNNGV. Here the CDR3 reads CASSLVPGTRSKGEKLFF. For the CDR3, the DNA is TGTGCCAGCAGCTTAGTCCCCGGGACACGGTCGAAAGGTGAAAAACTGTTTTTT.